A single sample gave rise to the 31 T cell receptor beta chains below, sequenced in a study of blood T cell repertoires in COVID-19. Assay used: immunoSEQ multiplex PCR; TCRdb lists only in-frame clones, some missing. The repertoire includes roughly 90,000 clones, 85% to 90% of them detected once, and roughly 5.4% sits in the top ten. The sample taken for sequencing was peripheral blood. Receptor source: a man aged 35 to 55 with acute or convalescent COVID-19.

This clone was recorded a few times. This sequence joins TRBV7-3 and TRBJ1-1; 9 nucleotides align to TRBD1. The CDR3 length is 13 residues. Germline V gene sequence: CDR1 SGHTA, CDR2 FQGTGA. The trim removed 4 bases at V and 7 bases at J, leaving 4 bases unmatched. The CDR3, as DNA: TGTGCCAGCAGCTCGGGACAGGGACTTGAAGCTTTCTTT. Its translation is CASSSGQGLEAFF.

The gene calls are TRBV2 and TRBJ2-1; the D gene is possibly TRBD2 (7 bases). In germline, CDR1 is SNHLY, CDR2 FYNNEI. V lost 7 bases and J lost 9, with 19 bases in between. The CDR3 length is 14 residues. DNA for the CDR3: TGTGCCAGCACCGGACAGCGGGATGCGGTTGAGCAGTTCTTC. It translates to CASTGQRDAVEQFF.

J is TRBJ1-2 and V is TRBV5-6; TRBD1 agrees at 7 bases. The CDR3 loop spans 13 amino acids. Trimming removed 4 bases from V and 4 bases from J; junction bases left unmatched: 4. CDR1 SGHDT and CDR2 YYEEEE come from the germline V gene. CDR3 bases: TGTGCCAGCAGCGTAACAGGGGTCTATGGCTACACCTTC. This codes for CASSVTGVYGYTF.

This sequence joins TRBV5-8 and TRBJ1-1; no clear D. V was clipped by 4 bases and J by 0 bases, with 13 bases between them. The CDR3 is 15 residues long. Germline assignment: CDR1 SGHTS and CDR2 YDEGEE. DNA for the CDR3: TGTGCCAGCAGCCATAGGAGGACGGTGAACACTGAAGCTTTCTTT. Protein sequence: CASSHRRTVNTEAFF.

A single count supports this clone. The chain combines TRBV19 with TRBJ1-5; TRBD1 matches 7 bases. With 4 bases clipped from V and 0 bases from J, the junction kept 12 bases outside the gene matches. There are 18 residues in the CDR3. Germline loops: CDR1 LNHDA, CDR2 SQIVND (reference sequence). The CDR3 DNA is TGTGCCAGTAGTAAACGGACAGGAGTAGACAATAGCAATCAGCCCCAGCATTTT. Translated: CASSKRTGVDNSNQPQHF.

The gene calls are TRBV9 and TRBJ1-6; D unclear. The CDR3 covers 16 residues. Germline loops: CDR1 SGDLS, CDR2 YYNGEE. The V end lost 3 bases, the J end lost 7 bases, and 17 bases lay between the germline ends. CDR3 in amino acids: CASSALDRGPNSPLHF. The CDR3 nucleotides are TGTGCCAGCAGCGCCCTAGACCGAGGCCCGAATTCACCCCTCCACTTT. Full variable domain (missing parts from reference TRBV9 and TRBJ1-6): DSGVTQTPKHLITATGQRVTLRCSPRSGDLSVYWYQQSLDQGLQFLIQYYNGEERAKGNILERFSAQQFPDLHSELNLSSLELGDSALYFCASSALDRGPNSPLHFGNGTRLTVT.

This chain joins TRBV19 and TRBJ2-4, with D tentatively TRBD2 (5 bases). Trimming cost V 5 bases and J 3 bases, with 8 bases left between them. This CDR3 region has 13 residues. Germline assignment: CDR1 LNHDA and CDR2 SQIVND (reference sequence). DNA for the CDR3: TGTGCCAGTAGTGGAGCGGACAAAAACATTCAGTACTTC. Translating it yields CASSGADKNIQYF. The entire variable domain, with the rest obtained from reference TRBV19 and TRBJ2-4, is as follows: DGGITQSPKYLFRKEGQNVTLSCEQNLNHDAMYWYRQDPGQGLRLIYYSQIVNDFQKGDIAEGYSVSREKKESFPLTVTSAQKNPTAFYLCASSGADKNIQYFGAGTRLSVL.

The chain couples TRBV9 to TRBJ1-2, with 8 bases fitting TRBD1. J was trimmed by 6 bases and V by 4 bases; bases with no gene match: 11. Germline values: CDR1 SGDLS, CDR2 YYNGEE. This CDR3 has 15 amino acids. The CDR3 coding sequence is TGTGCCAGCAGCTCCAGGGCAGGGGGCATGGATGGCTACACCTTC. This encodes CASSSRAGGMDGYTF.

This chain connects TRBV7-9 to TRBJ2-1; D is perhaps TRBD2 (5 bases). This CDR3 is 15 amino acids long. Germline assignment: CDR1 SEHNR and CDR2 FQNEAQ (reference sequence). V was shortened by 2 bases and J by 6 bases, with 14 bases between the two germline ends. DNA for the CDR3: TGTGCCAGCAGCTTATTAAGCGGTACCATCAATGAGCAGTTCTTC. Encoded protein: CASSLLSGTINEQFF.

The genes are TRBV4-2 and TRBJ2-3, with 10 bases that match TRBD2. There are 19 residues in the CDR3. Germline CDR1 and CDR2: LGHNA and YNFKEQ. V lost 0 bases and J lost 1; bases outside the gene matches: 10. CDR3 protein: CASSQDRFGLAERTDTQYF. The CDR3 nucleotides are TGTGCCAGCAGCCAAGATCGTTTTGGACTAGCGGAGCGCACAGATACGCAGTATTTT.

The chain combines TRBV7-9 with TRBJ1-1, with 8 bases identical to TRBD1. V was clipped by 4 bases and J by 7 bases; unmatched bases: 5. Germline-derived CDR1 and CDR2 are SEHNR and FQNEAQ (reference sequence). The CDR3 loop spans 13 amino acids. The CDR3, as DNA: TGTGCCAGCAGCTATGGGACAGGCTTTGAAGCTTTCTTT. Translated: CASSYGTGFEAFF.

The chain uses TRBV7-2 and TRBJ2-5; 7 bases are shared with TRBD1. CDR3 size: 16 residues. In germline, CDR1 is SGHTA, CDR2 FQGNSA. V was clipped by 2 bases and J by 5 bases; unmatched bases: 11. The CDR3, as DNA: TGTGCCAGCAGCTTAACGACAGGGTGGGCCAAGGAGACCCAGTACTTC. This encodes CASSLTTGWAKETQYF.

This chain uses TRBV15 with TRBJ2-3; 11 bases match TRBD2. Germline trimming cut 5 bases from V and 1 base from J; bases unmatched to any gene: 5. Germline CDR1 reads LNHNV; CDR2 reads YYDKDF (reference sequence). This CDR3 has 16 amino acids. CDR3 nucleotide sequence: TGTGCCACCAGCGGGATAGCGGGAGGGGGCACAGATACGCAGTATTTT. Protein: CATSGIAGGGTDTQYF.

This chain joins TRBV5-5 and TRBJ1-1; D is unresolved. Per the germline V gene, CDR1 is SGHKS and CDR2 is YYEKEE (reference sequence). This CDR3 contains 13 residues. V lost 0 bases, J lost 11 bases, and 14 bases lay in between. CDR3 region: CASSLANRREAFF. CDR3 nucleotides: TGTGCCAGCAGCTTGGCCAATAGGAGGGAGGCTTTCTTT. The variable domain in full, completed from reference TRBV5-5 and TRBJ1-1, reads DAGVTQSPTHLIKTRGQQVTLRCSPISGHKSVSWYQQVLGQGPQFIFQYYEKEERGRGNFPDRFSARQFPNYSSELNVNALLLGDSALYLCASSLANRREAFFGQGTRLTVV.

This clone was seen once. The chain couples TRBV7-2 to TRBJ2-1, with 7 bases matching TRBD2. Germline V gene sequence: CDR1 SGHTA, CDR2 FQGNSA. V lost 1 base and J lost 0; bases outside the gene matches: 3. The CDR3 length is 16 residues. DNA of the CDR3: TGTGCCAGCAGCTTAGTTGGCGGGAGCTCCTACAATGAGCAGTTCTTC. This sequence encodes CASSLVGGSSYNEQFF.

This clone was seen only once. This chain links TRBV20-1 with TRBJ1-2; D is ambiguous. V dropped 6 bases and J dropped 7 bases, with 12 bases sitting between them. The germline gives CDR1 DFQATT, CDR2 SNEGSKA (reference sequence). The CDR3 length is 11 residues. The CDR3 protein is CSAPRDGGYTF. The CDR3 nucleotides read TGCAGTGCACCGCGGGATGGTGGCTACACCTTC.

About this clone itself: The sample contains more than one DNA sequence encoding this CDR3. The DNA of the CDR3 is TGTGCCAGCAGTTTCTCAGGGTTTGAAAAACTGTTTTTT. Amino acid sequence: CASSFSGFEKLFF. The chain recombines TRBV27 with TRBJ1-4, with a possible D match to TRBD1 (5 bases). Deletions cut 3 bases from V and 7 bases from J, with 9 bases between. The CDR3 covers 13 residues. The germline CDR1 and CDR2 sequences are MNHEY and SMNVEV (reference sequence).

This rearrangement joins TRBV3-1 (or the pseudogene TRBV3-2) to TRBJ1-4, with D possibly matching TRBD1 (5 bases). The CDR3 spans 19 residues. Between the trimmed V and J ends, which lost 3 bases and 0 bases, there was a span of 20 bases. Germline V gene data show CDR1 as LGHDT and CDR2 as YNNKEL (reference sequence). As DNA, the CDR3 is TGTGCCAGCAGCCACAGGGCCGCGGCGGAGGGAGCAACTAATGAAAAACTGTTTTTT. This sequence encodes CASSHRAAAEGATNEKLFF.

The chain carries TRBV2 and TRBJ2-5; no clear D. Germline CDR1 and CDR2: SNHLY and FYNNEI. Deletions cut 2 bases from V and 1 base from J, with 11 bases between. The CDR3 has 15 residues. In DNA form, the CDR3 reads TGTGCCAGCAGTGAAACCAGGCAGCCCCAAGAGACCCAGTACTTC. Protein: CASSETRQPQETQYF.

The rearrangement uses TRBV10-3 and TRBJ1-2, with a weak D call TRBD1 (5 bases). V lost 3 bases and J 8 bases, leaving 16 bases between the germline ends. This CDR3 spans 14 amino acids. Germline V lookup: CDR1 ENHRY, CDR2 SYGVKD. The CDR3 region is CAISDRGVDQGYTF. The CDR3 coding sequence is TGTGCCATCAGTGACCGGGGGGTGGACCAGGGCTACACCTTC.

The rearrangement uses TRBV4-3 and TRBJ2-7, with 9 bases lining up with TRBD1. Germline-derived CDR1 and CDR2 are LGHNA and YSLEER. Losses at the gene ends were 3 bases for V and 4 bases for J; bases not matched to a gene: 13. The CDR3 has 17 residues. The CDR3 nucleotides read TGCGCCAGCAGCCACACCACTCCGGGACAGGGACATTACGAGCAGTACTTC. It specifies CASSHTTPGQGHYEQYF.

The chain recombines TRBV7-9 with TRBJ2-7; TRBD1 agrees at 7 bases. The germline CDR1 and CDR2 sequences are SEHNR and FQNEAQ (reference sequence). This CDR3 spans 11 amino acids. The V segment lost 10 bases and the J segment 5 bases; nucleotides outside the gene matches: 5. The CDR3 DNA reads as TGTGCCACCCGAGGGGGCGACGAGCAGTACTTC. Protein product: CATRGGDEQYF.

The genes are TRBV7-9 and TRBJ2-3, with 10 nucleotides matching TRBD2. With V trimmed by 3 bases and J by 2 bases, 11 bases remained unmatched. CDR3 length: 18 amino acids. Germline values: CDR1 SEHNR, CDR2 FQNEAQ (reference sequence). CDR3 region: CASSFRGLAEIFTDTQYF. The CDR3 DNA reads TGTGCCAGCAGCTTCAGAGGACTAGCGGAGATATTCACAGATACGCAGTATTTT.

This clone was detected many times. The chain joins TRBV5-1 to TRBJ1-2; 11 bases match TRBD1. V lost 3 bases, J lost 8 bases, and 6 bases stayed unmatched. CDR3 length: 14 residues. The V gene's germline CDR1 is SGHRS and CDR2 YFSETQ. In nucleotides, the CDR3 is TGCGCCAGCAGCTGGACAGGGGGCTCCCAGGGCTACACCTTC. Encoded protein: CASSWTGGSQGYTF. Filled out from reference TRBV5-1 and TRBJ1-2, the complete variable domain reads KAGVTQTPRYLIKTRGQQVTLSCSPISGHRSVSWYQQTPGQGLQFLFEYFSETQRNKGNFPGRFSGRQFSNSRSEMNVSTLELGDSALYLCASSWTGGSQGYTFGSGTRLTVV.

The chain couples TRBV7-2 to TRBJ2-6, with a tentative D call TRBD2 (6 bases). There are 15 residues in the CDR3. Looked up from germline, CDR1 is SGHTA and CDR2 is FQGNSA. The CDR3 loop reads CATGTPASGANVLTF. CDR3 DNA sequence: TGTGCGACCGGGACTCCGGCTTCTGGGGCCAACGTCCTGACTTTC.

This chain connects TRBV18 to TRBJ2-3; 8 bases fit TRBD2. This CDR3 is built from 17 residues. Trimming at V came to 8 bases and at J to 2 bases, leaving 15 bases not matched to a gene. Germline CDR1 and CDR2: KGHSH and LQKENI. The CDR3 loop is CASPFNEREGPTDTQYF. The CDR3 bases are TGTGCCAGCCCATTTAATGAACGGGAGGGCCCCACAGATACGCAGTATTTT.

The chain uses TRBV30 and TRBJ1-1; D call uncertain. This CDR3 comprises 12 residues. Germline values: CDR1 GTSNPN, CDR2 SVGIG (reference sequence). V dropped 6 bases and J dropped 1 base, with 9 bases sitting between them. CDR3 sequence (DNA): TGTGCCTGCTCACTCACGAACACTGAAGCTTTCTTT. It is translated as CACSLTNTEAFF.

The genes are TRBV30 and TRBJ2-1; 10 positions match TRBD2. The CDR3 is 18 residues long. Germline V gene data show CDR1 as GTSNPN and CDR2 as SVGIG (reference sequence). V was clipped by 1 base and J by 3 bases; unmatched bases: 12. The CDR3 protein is CAWSGLAGGQGSYNEQFF. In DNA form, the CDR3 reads TGTGCCTGGAGTGGGTTAGCGGGAGGCCAAGGGAGCTACAATGAGCAGTTCTTC. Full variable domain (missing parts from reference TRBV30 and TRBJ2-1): SQTIHQWPATLVQPVGSPLSLECTVEGTSNPNLYWYRQAAGRGLQLLFYSVGIGQISSEVPQNLSASRPQDRQFILSSKKLLLSDSGFYLCAWSGLAGGQGSYNEQFFGPGTRLTVL.

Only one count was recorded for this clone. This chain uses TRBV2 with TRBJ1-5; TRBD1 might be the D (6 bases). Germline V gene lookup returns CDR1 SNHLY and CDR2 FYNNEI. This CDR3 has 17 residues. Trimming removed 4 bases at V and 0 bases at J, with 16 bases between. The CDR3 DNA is TGTGCCAGCAGTGGGGGGGGCAGACGTAATAGCAATCAGCCCCAGCATTTT. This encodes CASSGGGRRNSNQPQHF.

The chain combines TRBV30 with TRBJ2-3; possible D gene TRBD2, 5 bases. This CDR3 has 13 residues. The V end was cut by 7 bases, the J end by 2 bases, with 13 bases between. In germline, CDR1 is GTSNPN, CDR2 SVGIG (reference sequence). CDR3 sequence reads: CASEDFHTDTQYF. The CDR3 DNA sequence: TGTGCCTCGGAGGACTTTCACACAGATACGCAGTATTTT.

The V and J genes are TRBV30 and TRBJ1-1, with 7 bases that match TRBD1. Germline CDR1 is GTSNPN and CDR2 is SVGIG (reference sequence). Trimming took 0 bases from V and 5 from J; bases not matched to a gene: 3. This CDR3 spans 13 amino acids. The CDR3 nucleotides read TGTGCCTGGAGTGTAGCAGGGGGGACTGAAGCTTTCTTT. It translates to CAWSVAGGTEAFF.